A single sample is the source of the 20 T cell receptor beta chains below, sequenced in a study of glioma-infiltrating T cells after dendritic cell vaccination. Sequencing was performed with immunoSEQ multiplex PCR; in TCRdb, only in-frame clones are kept and a portion is missing. The table has over 90,000 clones, roughly 80% seen once. Regarding time point: after dendritic cell vaccination, including at tumor progression/relapse. The sample here was blood, taken after dendritic cell vaccination. The source of these receptors is a human donor with glioblastoma.

The chain employs TRBV5-4 and TRBJ1-2, with D possibly being TRBD1 (6 bases). Germline assignment: CDR1 SGHNT and CDR2 YYREEE (reference sequence). CDR3 length: 15 amino acids. Trimming removed 5 bases from V and 6 bases from J, with 20 bases in between. This CDR3 is CASSYSTGREDGYTF. The CDR3 DNA is TGTGCCAGCAGTTATAGTACAGGGAGGGAGGATGGCTACACCTTC.

The V and J genes are TRBV28 and TRBJ1-3; 10 bases match TRBD1. The CDR3 runs to 16 residues. Germline V gene data show CDR1 as MDHEN and CDR2 as SYDVKM. J lost 3 bases, V lost 6 bases, and 8 bases had no gene match. In DNA, the CDR3 is TGTGCCAGCAGGATGACAGGGGGCGCGATTGGAAACACCATATATTTT. Protein product: CASRMTGGAIGNTIYF.

This clone was observed a few times. The chain has TRBV5-1 and TRBJ1-1, with 11 bases that match TRBD1. V trimming: 4 bases; J trimming: 4 bases; junction bases outside the gene matches: 6. Germline V gene sequence: CDR1 SGHRS, CDR2 YFSETQ. The CDR3 contains 15 residues. The CDR3 loop is CASSTGQGAGTEAFF. The CDR3, as DNA: TGCGCCAGCAGCACCGGACAGGGGGCAGGCACTGAAGCTTTCTTT.

J is TRBJ2-1 and V is TRBV5-7, with a possible D match to TRBD1 (6 bases). TRBV5-7 is placed among ORFs of uncertain function. V dropped 0 bases and J dropped 3 bases, with 19 bases sitting between them. This CDR3 contains 18 residues. The CDR3 protein is CASSLDLDRNNYYNEQFF. Written as DNA, the CDR3 is TGTGCCAGCAGCTTGGACCTGGACAGAAACAATTACTACAATGAGCAGTTCTTC.

This chain joins TRBV21-1 and TRBJ2-5; the D call of TRBD2 is as the table states it, not checked on the DNA. TRBV21-1 is flagged as a pseudogene. The CDR3 consists of 14 residues. The CDR3 DNA sequence: TGTGCCAGCTGGGGACTAGCATACCAAGAGACCCAGTACTTC. Translated: CASWGLAYQETQYF.

The CDR3 loop is CASSSRKETGVWGYTF. CDR3 in DNA: TGTGCCAGCAGCTCCAGGAAAGAGACAGGGGTGTGGGGCTACACCTTC. The chain recombines TRBV7-2 with TRBJ1-2; 8 positions match TRBD1. This CDR3 has 16 amino acids. Germline-derived CDR1 and CDR2 are SGHTA and FQGNSA. V shed 4 bases, J shed 8 bases, and the junction held 15 bases outside the gene matches.

This clone was seen only a few times. The chain employs TRBV19 and TRBJ1-1; 10 nucleotides line up with TRBD1. Germline trimming cut 4 bases from V and 4 bases from J; bases unmatched to any gene: 6. Germline V CDR1 and CDR2: LNHDA, SQIVND (reference sequence). The CDR3 runs to 15 residues. The chain's CDR3 is CASSTGTGAPTEAFF. The CDR3 nucleotides read TGTGCCAGTAGTACCGGGACAGGGGCGCCCACTGAAGCTTTCTTT.

The chain uses TRBV5-6 and TRBJ1-5, with a tentative D call TRBD1 (5 bases). CDR3 length: 14 amino acids. With 5 bases removed from V and 5 bases from J, the gap between germline ends came to 14 bases. Germline CDR1 is SGHDT and CDR2 is YYEEEE. CDR3 coding DNA: TGTGCCAGCAGTCTGGGGGGGGGTGATCAGCCCCAGCATTTT. Translation: CASSLGGGDQPQHF.

V and J are TRBV2 and TRBJ2-5, with D perhaps TRBD2 (6 bases). The closer fit of TRBJ2-7 to the DNA end suggests the J call may be wrong. Per germline, CDR1 SNHLY and CDR2 FYNNEI. This CDR3 is 15 amino acids long. CDR3 loop: CASSEGGAGTYEQYF. The CDR3 region has the DNA TGTGCCAGCAGTGAAGGCGGGGCCGGAACCTACGAGCAGTACTTC.

The J gene is TRBJ2-7, the V gene TRBV18; 12 bases agree with TRBD2. The ends lost 3 bases at V and 2 bases at J; junction bases unmatched: 2. The CDR3 sequence is 15 residues long. Germline V lookup: CDR1 KGHSH, CDR2 LQKENI. The DNA for the CDR3 is TGTGCCAGCTCACCCGGACTAGCGGGGACCTACGAGCAGTACTTC. Translating it yields CASSPGLAGTYEQYF.

The chain carries TRBV29-1 and TRBJ2-7; 13 bases map to TRBD2. Germline CDR1 and CDR2: SQVTM and ANQGSEA. After removal of 2 bases from V and 0 bases from J, the junction contained 1 base not matched to a gene. The CDR3 contains 15 residues. The CDR3 coding sequence is TGCAGCGTTGAACGGACTAGCGGGAGCTCCTACGAGCAGTACTTC. It is translated as CSVERTSGSSYEQYF.

The chain uses TRBV23-1 and TRBJ1-1, with 10 nucleotides matching TRBD1. TRBV23-1 belongs to the ORF category, with a function that is uncertain. V lost 4 bases to trimming and J lost 1 base; unmatched junction nucleotides: 6. The CDR3 has 16 amino acids. As DNA, the CDR3 is TGCGCCAGCAGTCTCCGACAGGGGGCGGAGAACACTGAAGCTTTCTTT. Its protein is CASSLRQGAENTEAFF.

The chain links TRBV19 to TRBJ2-1; 10 nucleotides align to TRBD2. The CDR3 is 15 amino acids. CDR1 and CDR2 (germline): LNHDA, SQIVND (reference sequence). The V and J ends lost 3 bases and 8 bases, in that order; junction bases with no gene match: 7. The CDR3 is CASSMMSGRGYEQFF. CDR3 coding DNA: TGTGCCAGTAGTATGATGAGCGGGAGGGGATATGAGCAGTTCTTC.

This chain uses TRBV10-3 with TRBJ1-2; weak D call: TRBD1 (5 bases). The V gene lost 2 bases and the J gene lost 8 bases, with 15 bases spanning the gap. The CDR3 sequence is 14 residues long. Germline CDR1 reads ENHRY; CDR2 reads SYGVKD. The CDR3 DNA reads as TGTGCCATCAGTGAGATAGGGCAGGGCGAGGGCTACACCTTC. As protein: CAISEIGQGEGYTF.

The chain employs TRBV4-1 and TRBJ1-2; TRBD1 agrees at 12 bases. Trimming at V came to 3 bases and at J to 2 bases, leaving 10 bases not matched to a gene. The CDR3 consists of 18 residues. Germline CDR1 is MGHRA and CDR2 is YSYEKL. This CDR3 is CASSQPGQGARLNYGYTF. In DNA form, the CDR3 reads TGCGCCAGCAGCCAGCCGGGACAGGGGGCCCGCTTAAACTATGGCTACACCTTC.

V usage is TRBV7-3 and J usage is TRBJ1-1; D gene ambiguous. Germline-derived CDR1 and CDR2 are SGHTA and FQGTGA. V was trimmed by 3 bases and J by 3 bases, leaving 8 bases between them. The CDR3 is made up of 13 amino acids. CDR3 DNA sequence: TGTGCCAGCAGCTTTTCGGTATACACTGAAGCTTTCTTT. Its protein product is CASSFSVYTEAFF.

This clone was observed a few times. This chain uses TRBV7-9 with TRBJ2-7; no definite D call. Germline-derived CDR1 and CDR2 are SEHNR and FQNEAQ (reference sequence). V lost 1 base and J 2 bases, leaving 3 bases between the germline ends. The CDR3 contains 12 residues. The CDR3 reads CASSLVAYEQYF. In DNA form, the CDR3 reads TGTGCCAGCAGCTTAGTCGCCTACGAGCAGTACTTC. Together with reference TRBV7-9 and TRBJ2-7, the CDR3 gives the full variable domain: DTGVSQNPRHKITKRGQNVTFRCDPISEHNRLYWYRQTLGQGPEFLTYFQNEAQLEKSRLLSDRFSAERPKGSFSTLEIQRTEQGDSAMYLCASSLVAYEQYFGPGTRLTVT.

The rearrangement uses TRBV12-5 and TRBJ1-1; a weak D match, TRBD1 (6 bases). The CDR3 runs 14 residues. Trimming pared 6 bases from V and 5 bases from J, leaving 16 bases between. Germline values: CDR1 LGHNT, CDR2 FRNRAP. The CDR3 region has the DNA TGTGCTAGTGGCTCGAGGGTTCAGGGGACTGAAGCTTTCTTT. Translating gives CASGSRVQGTEAFF.

V and J are TRBV7-9 and TRBJ1-4, with D unclear. The germline V and J ends were trimmed by 4 bases and 10 bases, with 22 bases remaining between them. CDR1 SEHNR and CDR2 FQNEAQ come from the germline V gene (reference sequence). This CDR3 comprises 16 residues. In DNA, the CDR3 is TGTGCCAGCAGCTCCATCCCACTCGATAGTCCTCCAAAACTGTTTTTT. Translating gives CASSSIPLDSPPKLFF.

This rearrangement joins TRBV2 to TRBJ2-3; 10 bases line up with TRBD1. Germline CDR1 and CDR2: SNHLY and FYNNEI. The CDR3 loop spans 16 amino acids. Trimming at V came to 7 bases and at J to 3 bases, leaving 10 bases not matched to a gene. The CDR3: CASTLYGTGVTDTQYF. The CDR3 DNA follows: TGTGCCAGCACACTGTACGGGACAGGGGTGACAGATACGCAGTATTTT.